The 17 T cell receptor beta chains given below trace back to one sample, sequenced in a study of cytomegalovirus exposure and HLA in healthy donors. Amplification used 60 Vbeta primers and 13 Jbeta primers. TCRdb keeps only in-frame clones here, not all; method: immunoSEQ multiplex PCR. The table lists roughly 150,000 clones, 80% to 85% of them singletons. Sequencing used PBMCs. Every receptor here comes from a male donor in good health and CMV-seropositive.

V and J are TRBV28 and TRBJ2-6; the D is unclear. Deletions cut 4 bases from V and 2 bases from J, with 6 bases between. CDR1 MDHEN and CDR2 SYDVKM come from the germline V gene. The CDR3 totals 14 residues. CDR3 in DNA: TGTGCCAGCAGTTCGAGAGCTGGGGCCAACGTCCTGACTTTC. It translates to CASSSRAGANVLTF.

This chain joins TRBV7-2 and TRBJ2-2; the D is unclear. V was trimmed by 3 bases and J by 6 bases, leaving 8 bases between them. The CDR3 totals 13 residues. Germline lookup yields CDR1 SGHTA and CDR2 FQGNSA. The CDR3, as DNA: TGTGCCAGCAGCTTGGCCGAACCCGGGGAGCTGTTTTTT. Translating it yields CASSLAEPGELFF.

The rearrangement links TRBV6-5 to TRBJ2-7, with 11 bases identical to TRBD1. V trimming: 11 bases; J trimming: 3 bases; junction bases outside the gene matches: 3. Germline V gene data show CDR1 as MNHEY and CDR2 as SVGAGI. The CDR3 is 12 amino acids. CDR3 coding DNA: TGTGCCGCCGGGACAGGGGGCTACGAGCAGTACTTC. The encoded protein is CAAGTGGYEQYF.

CDR3 DNA: TGTGCCTGGAGTGGCGTGCAGGGCCCGGACGAGCAGTACTTC. As protein: CAWSGVQGPDEQYF. The gene calls are TRBV30 and TRBJ2-7; D may be TRBD1 (5 bases). CDR1 and CDR2 from the germline V gene are GTSNPN and SVGIG (reference sequence). CDR3 length: 14 residues. The germline V and J ends were trimmed by 1 base and 5 bases, with 15 bases remaining between them.

The V call is TRBV10-2, the J call TRBJ1-6, with unresolved D. V lost 2 bases to trimming and J lost 12 bases, with 17 bases between them. This CDR3 spans 15 amino acids. Germline assignment: CDR1 WSHSY and CDR2 SAAADI. CDR3 in DNA: TGCGCCAGCAGTGAGAGAGGCGTAGGCCGAGAACCCCTCCACTTT. Translation gives CASSERGVGREPLHF.

V and J are TRBV30 and TRBJ2-3, with 7 nucleotides matching TRBD2. Trimming took 3 bases from V and 6 from J; bases not matched to a gene: 6. Germline V CDR1 and CDR2: GTSNPN, SVGIG (reference sequence). The CDR3 has 13 amino acids. CDR3 DNA: TGTGCCTGGAGGCGAATGGGGGGGGATACGCAGTATTTT. Translated: CAWRRMGGDTQYF.

The chain uses TRBV5-1 and TRBJ1-2; 8 bases are shared with TRBD1. This CDR3 region has 13 residues. V shed 4 bases and J 6 bases; nucleotides not matched to a gene: 5. The V gene's germline CDR1 is SGHRS and CDR2 YFSETQ. The DNA of the CDR3 is TGCGCCAGCAGCGCTTGGACAGGGAATGGCTACACCTTC. Translating it yields CASSAWTGNGYTF.

This chain connects TRBV11-2 to TRBJ1-1, with unresolved D. Trimming shortened V by 1 base and J by 5 bases, and 11 bases separated the two germline ends. The CDR3 contains 14 residues. Germline CDR1 is SGHAT and CDR2 is FQNNGV. This CDR3 is CASSLGVGSTEAFF. The CDR3, as DNA: TGTGCCAGCAGCTTAGGCGTCGGGAGTACTGAAGCTTTCTTT. Using reference TRBV11-2 and TRBJ1-1 for the parts outside the CDR3, the full variable domain is EAGVAQSPRYKIIEKRQSVAFWCNPISGHATLYWYQQILGQGPKLLIQFQNNGVVDDSQLPKDRFSAERLKGVDSTLKIQPAKLEDSAVYLCASSLGVGSTEAFFGQGTRLTVV.

This clone came up a few times. The chain employs TRBV5-1 and TRBJ2-2; D is possibly TRBD1 (5 bases). Germline values: CDR1 SGHRS, CDR2 YFSETQ. Between the trimmed V and J ends, which lost 3 bases and 4 bases, there was a span of 16 bases. The length of the CDR3 is 16 residues. Here the CDR3 reads CASSSGVQGGTGELFF. The DNA for the CDR3 is TGCGCCAGCAGCTCTGGCGTCCAGGGCGGCACCGGGGAGCTGTTTTTT.

The chain combines TRBV4-3 with TRBJ2-7; D gene ambiguous. With 1 base removed from V and 1 base from J, the gap between germline ends came to 14 bases. Germline lookup yields CDR1 LGHNA and CDR2 YSLEER. This CDR3 region has 16 residues. CDR3 DNA: TGCGCCAGCAGCCAAGGTGTGTTTGTTAGTTCCTACGAGCAGTACTTC. This encodes CASSQGVFVSSYEQYF.

The chain carries TRBV19 and TRBJ2-5; 7 positions agree with TRBD1. Germline loops: CDR1 LNHDA, CDR2 SQIVND (reference sequence). The CDR3 has 13 amino acids. The ends lost 5 bases at V and 5 bases at J; junction bases unmatched: 5. CDR3 amino acids: CASSEGARETQYF. The DNA of the CDR3 is TGTGCCAGTAGTGAGGGGGCGCGGGAGACCCAGTACTTC.

The chain couples TRBV5-6 to TRBJ1-1, with D maybe TRBD1 (6 bases). CDR1 SGHDT and CDR2 YYEEEE come from the germline V gene. With 5 bases removed from V and 6 bases from J, the gap between germline ends came to 20 bases. The CDR3 has 15 amino acids. DNA for the CDR3: TGTGCCAGCAGACCACAGGGAATTGTTAACCCTGAAGCTTTCTTT. Translating gives CASRPQGIVNPEAFF.

This clone was seen only once. The V and J genes are TRBV10-2 and TRBJ2-4; weak D call: TRBD2 (6 bases). The V end was cut by 0 bases, the J end by 0 bases, with 12 bases between. This CDR3 contains 17 residues. Germline CDR1 reads WSHSY; CDR2 reads SAAADI. The CDR3 DNA follows: TGCGCCAGCAGTGAGTCAGGGGCGGGGCTAGCCAAAAACATTCAGTACTTC. It is translated as CASSESGAGLAKNIQYF.

CDR3 amino acids: CASSPWTGLMNTEAFF. Here the CDR3 DNA reads TGTGCCAGCAGCCCCTGGACAGGGCTCATGAACACTGAAGCTTTCTTT. The chain is built from TRBV7-7 and TRBJ1-1; TRBD1 agrees at 8 bases. The CDR3 spans 16 residues. V was pared by 5 bases and J by 0 bases, with 8 bases of the junction left unmatched. CDR1 is SSHAT and CDR2 is FNYEAQ in the germline V gene (reference sequence).

This chain uses TRBV5-4 with TRBJ1-6, with 7 bases matching TRBD1. The CDR3 runs 14 residues. Germline CDR1 SGHNT, CDR2 YYREEE (reference sequence). The V and J ends lost 1 base and 6 bases, in that order; junction bases with no gene match: 1. CDR3 amino acids: CASSLRQGNSPLHF. The CDR3 bases are TGTGCCAGCAGCTTGAGACAGGGTAATTCACCCCTCCACTTT.

The genes are TRBV28 and TRBJ1-2; 8 bases map to TRBD1. Germline CDR1 and CDR2: MDHEN and SYDVKM. Trimming at V came to 8 bases and at J to 4 bases, leaving 9 bases not matched to a gene. This CDR3 is built from 14 residues. CDR3 sequence (DNA): TGTGCCAGCGGTAGGACAGGGAAAACCTATGGCTACACCTTC. Its translation is CASGRTGKTYGYTF.

The V call is TRBV9, the J call TRBJ2-2; D is possibly TRBD2 (6 bases). The germline V gene has CDR1 SGDLS and CDR2 YYNGEE. This CDR3 has 15 residues. V shed 2 bases and J shed 5 bases, with 13 bases lying between them. The CDR3 region has the DNA TGTGCCAGCAGCGTCGGGACTTCGATAACCGGGGAGCTGTTTTTT. Its protein product is CASSVGTSITGELFF.